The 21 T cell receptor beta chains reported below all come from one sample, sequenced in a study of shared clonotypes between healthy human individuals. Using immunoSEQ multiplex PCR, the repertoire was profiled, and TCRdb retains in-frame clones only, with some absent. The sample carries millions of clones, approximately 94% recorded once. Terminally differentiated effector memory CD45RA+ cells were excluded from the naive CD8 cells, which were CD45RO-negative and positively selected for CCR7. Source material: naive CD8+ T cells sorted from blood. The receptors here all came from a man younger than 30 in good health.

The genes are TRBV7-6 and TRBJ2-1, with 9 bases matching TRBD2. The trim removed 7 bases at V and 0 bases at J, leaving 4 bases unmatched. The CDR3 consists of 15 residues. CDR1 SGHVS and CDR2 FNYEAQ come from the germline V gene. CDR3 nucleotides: TGTGCCAGCACACTAGCGGGCTCCTCCTACAATGAGCAGTTCTTC. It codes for CASTLAGSSYNEQFF.

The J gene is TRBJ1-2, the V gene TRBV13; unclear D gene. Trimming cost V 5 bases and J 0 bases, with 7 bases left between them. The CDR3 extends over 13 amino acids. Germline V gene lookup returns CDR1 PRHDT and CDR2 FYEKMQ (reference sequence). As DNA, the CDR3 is TGTGCCAGCAGCACTACCGCTAACTATGGCTACACCTTC. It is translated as CASSTTANYGYTF.

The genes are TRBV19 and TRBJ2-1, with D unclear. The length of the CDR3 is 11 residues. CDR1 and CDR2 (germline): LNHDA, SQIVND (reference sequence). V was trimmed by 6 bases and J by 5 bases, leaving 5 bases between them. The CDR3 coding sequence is TGTGCCAGTAGGAAACACAATGAGCAGTTCTTC. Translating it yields CASRKHNEQFF.

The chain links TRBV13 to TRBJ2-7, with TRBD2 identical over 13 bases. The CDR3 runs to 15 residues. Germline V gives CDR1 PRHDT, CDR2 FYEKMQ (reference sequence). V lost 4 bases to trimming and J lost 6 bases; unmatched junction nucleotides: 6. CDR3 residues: CASSSLAGGHAEQYF. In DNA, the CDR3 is TGTGCCAGCAGCTCACTAGCGGGGGGGCATGCCGAGCAGTACTTC.

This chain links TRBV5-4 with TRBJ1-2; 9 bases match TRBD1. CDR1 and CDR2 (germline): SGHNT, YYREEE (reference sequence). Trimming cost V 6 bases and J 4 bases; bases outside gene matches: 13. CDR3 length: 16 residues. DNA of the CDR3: TGTGCCAGCACCAACAGGGGGCAACAATCCCTCTATGGCTACACCTTC. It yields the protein CASTNRGQQSLYGYTF. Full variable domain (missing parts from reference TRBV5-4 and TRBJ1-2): ETGVTQSPTHLIKTRGQQVTLRCSSQSGHNTVSWYQQALGQGPQFIFQYYREEENGRGNFPPRFSGLQFPNYSSELNVNALELDDSALYLCASTNRGQQSLYGYTFGSGTRLTVV.

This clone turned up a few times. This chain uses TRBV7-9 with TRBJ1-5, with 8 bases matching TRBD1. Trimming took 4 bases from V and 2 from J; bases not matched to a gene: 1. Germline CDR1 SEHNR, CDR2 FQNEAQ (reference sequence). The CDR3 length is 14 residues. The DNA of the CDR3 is TGTGCCAGCAGCTGGGGACAGGGCAATCAGCCCCAGCATTTT. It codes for CASSWGQGNQPQHF.

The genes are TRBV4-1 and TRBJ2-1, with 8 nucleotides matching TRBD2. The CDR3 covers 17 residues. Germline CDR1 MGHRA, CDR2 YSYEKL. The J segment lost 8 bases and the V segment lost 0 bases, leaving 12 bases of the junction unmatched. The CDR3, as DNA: TGCGCCAGCAGCCAAGAAACTTCCTTAGCGGGGTGGTATGAGCAGTTCTTC. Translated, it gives CASSQETSLAGWYEQFF.

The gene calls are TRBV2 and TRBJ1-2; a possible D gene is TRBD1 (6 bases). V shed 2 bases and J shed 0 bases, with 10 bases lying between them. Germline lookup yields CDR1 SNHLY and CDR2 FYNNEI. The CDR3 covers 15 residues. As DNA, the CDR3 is TGTGCCAGCAGTGAAACGGGGGCAGCTAACTATGGCTACACCTTC. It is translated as CASSETGAANYGYTF.

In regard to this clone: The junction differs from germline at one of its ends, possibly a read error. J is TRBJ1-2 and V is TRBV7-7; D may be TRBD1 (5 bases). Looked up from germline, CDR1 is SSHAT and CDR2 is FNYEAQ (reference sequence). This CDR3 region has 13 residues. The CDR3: CASSLAAGKGYTF. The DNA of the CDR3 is TGTGCTAGCAGCTTAGCGGCAGGGAAAGGCTACACCTTC.

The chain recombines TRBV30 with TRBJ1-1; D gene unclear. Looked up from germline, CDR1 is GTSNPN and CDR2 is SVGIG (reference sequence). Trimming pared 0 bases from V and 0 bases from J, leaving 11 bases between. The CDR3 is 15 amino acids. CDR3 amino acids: CAWSVKGRMNTEAFF. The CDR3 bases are TGTGCCTGGAGTGTTAAGGGAAGGATGAACACTGAAGCTTTCTTT.

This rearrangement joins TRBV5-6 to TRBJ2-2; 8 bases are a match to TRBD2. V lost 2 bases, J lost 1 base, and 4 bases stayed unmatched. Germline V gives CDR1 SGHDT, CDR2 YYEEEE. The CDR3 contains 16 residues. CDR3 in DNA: TGTGCCAGCAGCTTTACTAGCGGAAAGAACACCGGGGAGCTGTTTTTT. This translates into CASSFTSGKNTGELFF.

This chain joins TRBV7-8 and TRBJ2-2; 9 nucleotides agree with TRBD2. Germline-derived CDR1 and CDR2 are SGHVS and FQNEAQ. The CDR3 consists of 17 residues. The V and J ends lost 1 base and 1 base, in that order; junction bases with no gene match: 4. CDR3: CASSLVSSGKNTGELFF. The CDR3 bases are TGTGCCAGCAGCTTAGTTTCTAGCGGGAAGAACACCGGGGAGCTGTTTTTT. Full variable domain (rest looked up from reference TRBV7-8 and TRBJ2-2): GAGVSQSPRYKVAKRGQDVALRCDPISGHVSLFWYQQALGQGPEFLTYFQNEAQLDKSGLPSDRFFAERPEGSVSTLKIQRTQQEDSAVYLCASSLVSSGKNTGELFFGEGSRLTVL.

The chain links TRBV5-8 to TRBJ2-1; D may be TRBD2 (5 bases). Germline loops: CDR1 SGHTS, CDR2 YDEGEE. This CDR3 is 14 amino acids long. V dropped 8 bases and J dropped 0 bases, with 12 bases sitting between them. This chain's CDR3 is CASWERNSYNEQFF. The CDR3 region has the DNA TGTGCCAGTTGGGAGCGGAACTCCTACAATGAGCAGTTCTTC.

The DNA of the CDR3 is TGTGCCAGCAGCTTAGTTCCGGGACAGGCACCCTACGAGCAGTACTTC. Translating it yields CASSLVPGQAPYEQYF. V and J are TRBV13 and TRBJ2-7; 8 nucleotides match TRBD1. Germline assignment: CDR1 PRHDT and CDR2 FYEKMQ (reference sequence). The CDR3 length is 16 residues. With 1 base clipped from V and 2 bases from J, the junction kept 7 bases outside the gene matches. Full variable domain (rest looked up from reference TRBV13 and TRBJ2-7): AAGVIQSPRHLIKEKRETATLKCYPIPRHDTVYWYQQGPGQDPQFLISFYEKMQSDKGSIPDRFSAQQFSDYHSELNMSSLELGDSALYFCASSLVPGQAPYEQYFGPGTRLTVT.

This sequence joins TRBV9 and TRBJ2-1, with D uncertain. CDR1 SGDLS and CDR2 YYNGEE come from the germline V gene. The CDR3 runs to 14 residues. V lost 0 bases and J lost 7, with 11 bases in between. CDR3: CASSVGWVQNEQFF. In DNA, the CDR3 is TGTGCCAGCAGCGTAGGTTGGGTTCAGAATGAGCAGTTCTTC.

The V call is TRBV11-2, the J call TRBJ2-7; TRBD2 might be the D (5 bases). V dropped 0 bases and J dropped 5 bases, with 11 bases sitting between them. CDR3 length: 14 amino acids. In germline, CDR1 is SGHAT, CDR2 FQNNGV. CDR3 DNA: TGTGCCAGCAGCTTAGATGAGGGCAGCCACGAGCAGTACTTC. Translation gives CASSLDEGSHEQYF. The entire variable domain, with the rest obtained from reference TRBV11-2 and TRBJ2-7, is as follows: EAGVAQSPRYKIIEKRQSVAFWCNPISGHATLYWYQQILGQGPKLLIQFQNNGVVDDSQLPKDRFSAERLKGVDSTLKIQPAKLEDSAVYLCASSLDEGSHEQYFGPGTRLTVT.

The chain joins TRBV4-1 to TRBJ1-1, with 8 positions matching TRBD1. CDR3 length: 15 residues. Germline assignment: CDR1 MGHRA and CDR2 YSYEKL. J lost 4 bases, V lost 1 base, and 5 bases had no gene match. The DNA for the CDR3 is TGCGCCAGCAGCCAAGCCGCAGGGGGCTTCACTGAAGCTTTCTTT. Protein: CASSQAAGGFTEAFF.

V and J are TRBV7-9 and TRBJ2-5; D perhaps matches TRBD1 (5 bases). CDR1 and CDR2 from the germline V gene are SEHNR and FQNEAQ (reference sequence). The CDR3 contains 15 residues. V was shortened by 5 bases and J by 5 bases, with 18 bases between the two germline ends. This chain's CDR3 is CASSPPEVGVETQYF. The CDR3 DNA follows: TGTGCCAGCAGCCCACCGGAAGTAGGGGTCGAGACCCAGTACTTC.

The CDR3 DNA reads as TGTGCCAGTATTGATCAGGGGACATCGGAGTATGGCTACACCTTC. Translation: CASIDQGTSEYGYTF. The chain links TRBV19 to TRBJ1-2; D is perhaps TRBD1 (6 bases). The CDR3 extends over 15 amino acids. Germline loops: CDR1 LNHDA, CDR2 SQIVND (reference sequence). Trimming cost V 7 bases and J 5 bases, with 20 bases left between them.

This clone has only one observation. CDR3 residues: CASSLFPDIQYF. The CDR3 nucleotides read TGTGCCAGCAGCTTATTCCCAGACATTCAGTACTTC. V gene TRBV5-4 combines with J gene TRBJ2-4; D remains ambiguous. Trimming took off 2 bases at V and 8 bases at J, with 8 bases between the two ends. Germline CDR1 and CDR2: SGHNT and YYREEE (reference sequence). The CDR3 runs 12 residues.

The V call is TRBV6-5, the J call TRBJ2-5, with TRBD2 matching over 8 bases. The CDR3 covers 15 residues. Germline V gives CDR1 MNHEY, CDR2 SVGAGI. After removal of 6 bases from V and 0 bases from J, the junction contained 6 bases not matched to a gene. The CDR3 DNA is TGTGCCAGCAGGCCGGGGGGGGCACACCAAGAGACCCAGTACTTC. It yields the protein CASRPGGAHQETQYF.